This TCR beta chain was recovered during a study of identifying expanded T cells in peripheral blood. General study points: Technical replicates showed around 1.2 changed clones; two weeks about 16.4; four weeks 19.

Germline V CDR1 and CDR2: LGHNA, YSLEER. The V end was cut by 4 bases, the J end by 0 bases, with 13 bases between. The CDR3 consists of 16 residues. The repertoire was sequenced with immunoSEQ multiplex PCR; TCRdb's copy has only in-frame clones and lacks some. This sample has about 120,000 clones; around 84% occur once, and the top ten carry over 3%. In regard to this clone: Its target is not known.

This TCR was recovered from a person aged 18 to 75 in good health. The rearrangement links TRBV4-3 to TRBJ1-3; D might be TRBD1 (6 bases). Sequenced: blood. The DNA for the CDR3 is TGCGCCAGCAGCCGGGGGAAGGGGGGCTCTGGAAACACCATATATTTT. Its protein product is CASSRGKGGSGNTIYF.